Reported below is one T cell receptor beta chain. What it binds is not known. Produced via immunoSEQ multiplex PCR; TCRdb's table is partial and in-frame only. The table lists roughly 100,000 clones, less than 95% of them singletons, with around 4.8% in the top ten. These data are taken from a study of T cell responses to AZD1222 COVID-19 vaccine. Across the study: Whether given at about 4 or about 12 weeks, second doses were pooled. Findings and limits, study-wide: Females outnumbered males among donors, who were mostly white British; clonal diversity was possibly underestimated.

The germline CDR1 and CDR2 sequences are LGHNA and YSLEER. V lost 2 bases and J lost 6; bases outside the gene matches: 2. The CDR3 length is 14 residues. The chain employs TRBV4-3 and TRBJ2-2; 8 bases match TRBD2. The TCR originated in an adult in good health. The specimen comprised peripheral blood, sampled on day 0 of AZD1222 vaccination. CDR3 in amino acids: CASSQWTSPGELFF. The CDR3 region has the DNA TGCGCCAGCAGCCAATGGACTAGCCCCGGGGAGCTGTTTTTT.